The text below deals with one TCR beta chain. It lacks a known antigen. The sample holds no much larger clone one base away, and base qualities are not on file. Sample time point, as interpreted from the label and publication: pretreatment peripheral blood. The cohort comprised 30 or so patients with locally advanced or metastatic urothelial carcinoma treated at Memorial Sloan Kettering on a trial protocol. Peripheral blood mononuclear cells were collected from each patient pretreatment and during treatment, giving between 1 and 8 total time points per patient. The Qiagen DNeasy Blood extraction kit was used to purify genomic DNA from total PBMCs and tumor samples. PBMCs were collected pretreatment and during treatment, and were isolated and stored as previously described. These data originate in a study of PD-L1 blockade in urothelial cancer (dated by TCRdb to 2017 to 2019). Turning to the overall study: All patients started therapy in the mid-2010s and received atezolizumab 1,200 mg intravenously every 3 weeks. Progression-free survival longer than 6 months counted as durable clinical benefit, and TCR features were additionally tested against both progression-free and overall survival. Pretreatment blood TCR-seq was available for around 29 patients, at least one posttreatment blood collection was obtained for about 25 patients, and tumor TCR-seq was available for about 25 patients. Patients had an ECOG performance status of 0 or 1 and had received between 0 and 3 prior chemotherapy regimens. Blood samples yielded a median of around 130,000 T cells and tens of thousands of unique TCRs, with median clonality around 0.084. Whole exome sequencing and RNA sequencing of pretreatment tumors were performed alongside TCR sequencing in the same patients. Several patients reached durable clinical benefit, while some 20 patients did not. About 90% of the roughly 30 patients were identified as males with urothelial cancer of bladder origin, and a prior smoking history was reported by 18 of 29 patients. Pretreatment tumor samples and matched peripheral blood, collected serially before and after atezolizumab treatment, underwent TCR sequencing. Blood samples were analyzed at 3 weeks after treatment start (second dose) and at 6 weeks after treatment start. The study, an exploratory multi-omic analysis, examined somatic, immune and clinical correlates of response to PD-L1 blockade with atezolizumab in urothelial cancer. The investigation overall reported the following: A pretreatment peripheral blood TCR clonality below the median was linked to improved progression-free and overall survival. Because the sample size was small (n ≈ 27) and many exploratory analyses were performed, the results are intended to be hypothesis-generating. Among patients with durable benefit, tumor-associated TCR clones showed greater expansion in peripheral blood 3 weeks after treatment started (n of about 20, p = 0.022).

Compared with germline, V lacks 5 bases and J lacks 4 bases; bases without a gene match: 3. In the germline V gene, CDR1 corresponds to WSHSY and CDR2 to SAAADI. There are 13 amino acids in the CDR3, from cysteine to phenylalanine inclusive. The sequence is cut down to CDR3 DNA, 39 bases in frame from base 1. To estimate absolute template abundance from read counts, synthetic TCR analog templates were spiked into each PCR. TCRbeta CDR3 regions were amplified from genomic DNA with bias-controlled V and J gene primers using the immunoSEQ assay. Sequencing of rearranged TCRbeta segments was performed at approximately 20X coverage. The published analysis was carried out like this. Clustering was used to correct sequencing errors, and CDR3s were annotated against IMGT so that V, D and J genes could be assigned. Out-of-frame and stop-codon sequences were excluded, and only productive TCRbeta rearrangements were used in downstream analyses. Clonality was calculated as one minus the Shannon entropy normalized by the log of the number of unique productive sequences. Clones differing between time points or between blood and tumor were identified using Fisher's exact test with Benjamini-Hochberg correction, with an adjusted p below 0.01 applied as the threshold. The clones in this table, taken by TCRdb from immuneACCESS, are in-frame only. Not every clone is retained; where verified, under half of the shortfall comes from an unresolved V gene, and the cause of the rest is unknown. The DNA was the basis for D and trimming; V, J and clone size are from that table. The sample has some 63,000 clones on record, roughly 81% of them singletons. Of the sample, 5.7% is held by the ten largest clones.

The source was PBMCs, collected around atezolizumab (anti-PD-L1) treatment. The sequence links TRBV10-2 to TRBJ1-1, and TRBD1 aligns with 8 junction nucleotides. The TCR sequence derives from a man between 65 and 85 years old with urothelial cancer. The DNA is TGCGCCAGCAGTACCACAGGGGGCACTGAAGCTTTCTTT. Its protein product is CASSTTGGTEAFF.